The TCR beta chain described here comes from a study of cytomegalovirus exposure and HLA in healthy donors. Germline V gene lookup returns CDR1 SGDLS and CDR2 YYNGEE. With V trimmed by 3 bases and J by 4 bases, 7 bases remained unmatched. The CDR3 is 15 amino acids. The PCR ran on 60 Vbeta and 13 Jbeta primers. The table came from immunoSEQ multiplex PCR; TCRdb's copy has only in-frame clones and leaves some out. The profile shows under 300,000 clones, 72% of them singletons. This clone came up once. The V call is TRBV9, the J call TRBJ2-1, with 7 bases matching TRBD2. Source material: PBMCs. The sequence was collected from a female donor in good health and CMV-seronegative. The CDR3 DNA follows: TGTGCCAGCAGCGCCCCTAGCGGAGGATACAATGAGCAGTTCTTC. Translating gives CASSAPSGGYNEQFF.